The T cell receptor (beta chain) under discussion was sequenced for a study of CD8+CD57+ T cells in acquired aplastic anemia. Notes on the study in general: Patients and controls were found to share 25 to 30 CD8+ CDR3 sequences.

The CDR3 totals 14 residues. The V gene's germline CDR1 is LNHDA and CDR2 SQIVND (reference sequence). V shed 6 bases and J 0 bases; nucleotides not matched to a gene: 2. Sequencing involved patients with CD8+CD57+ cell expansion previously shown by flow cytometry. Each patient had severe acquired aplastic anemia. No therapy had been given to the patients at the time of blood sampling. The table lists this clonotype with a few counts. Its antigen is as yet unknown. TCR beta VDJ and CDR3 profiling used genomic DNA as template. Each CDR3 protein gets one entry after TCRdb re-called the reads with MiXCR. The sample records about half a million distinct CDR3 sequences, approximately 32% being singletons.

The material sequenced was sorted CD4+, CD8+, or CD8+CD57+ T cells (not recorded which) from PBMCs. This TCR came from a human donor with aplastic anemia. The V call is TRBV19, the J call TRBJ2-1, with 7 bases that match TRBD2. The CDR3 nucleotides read TGTGCCAGTAGAACTAGCGTCTCCTACAATGAGCAGTTCTTC. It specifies CASRTSVSYNEQFF.